These 15 T cell receptor beta chains came from one sample sequenced in a study of T cell responses to AZD1222 COVID-19 vaccine. Sequenced by immunoSEQ multiplex PCR; TCRdb stores in-frame clones only, minus some. The data show 82,000 or so clones, 90% to 95% seen once. The material was peripheral blood, obtained on day 0 of AZD1222 vaccination. These receptors all stem from an adult in good health.

This sequence joins TRBV3-1 (or the pseudogene TRBV3-2) and TRBJ1-1; possible D gene TRBD1, 6 bases. This CDR3 spans 14 amino acids. Germline V lookup: CDR1 LGHDT, CDR2 YNNKEL (reference sequence). Trimming shortened V by 3 bases and J by 6 bases, and 14 bases separated the two germline ends. The CDR3 is CASSQSHRVAEAFF. In nucleotides, the CDR3 is TGTGCCAGCAGCCAGTCTCACAGGGTCGCTGAAGCTTTCTTT.

CDR3 nucleotide sequence: TGTGCCAGCAGTTTAGGTCCGGAGCAAGAGACCCAGTACTTC. Amino acid sequence: CASSLGPEQETQYF. V gene TRBV27 combines with J gene TRBJ2-5; D remains unclear. The V end lost 2 bases, the J end lost 2 bases, and 9 bases lay between the germline ends. CDR3 length: 14 amino acids. Germline V gene sequence: CDR1 MNHEY, CDR2 SMNVEV (reference sequence).

The rearrangement links TRBV20-1 to TRBJ1-2, with D perhaps TRBD1 (5 bases). Between the trimmed V and J ends, which lost 3 bases and 1 base, there was a span of 15 bases. Germline assignment: CDR1 DFQATT and CDR2 SNEGSKA (reference sequence). CDR3 length equals 15 residues. CDR3 nucleotide sequence: TGCAGTGCTAGTTGGCAGGGCGCATTTAACTATGGCTACACCTTC. Translation gives CSASWQGAFNYGYTF.

The chain combines TRBV5-6 with TRBJ1-2, with D unresolved. The CDR3 runs 14 residues. V dropped 4 bases and J dropped 1 base, with 11 bases sitting between them. Looked up from germline, CDR1 is SGHDT and CDR2 is YYEEEE. The CDR3 DNA reads as TGTGCCAGCAGCCCCCTGAGTGGTAACTATGGCTACACCTTC. Translation: CASSPLSGNYGYTF.

This clone appeared once. The chain employs TRBV7-8 and TRBJ1-2; the D is unclear. The CDR3 has 13 residues. V dropped 4 bases and J dropped 0 bases, with 6 bases sitting between them. The germline V gene encodes CDR1 SGHVS and CDR2 FQNEAQ. The CDR3 DNA is TGTGCCAGCAGCTACACTACTAACTATGGCTACACCTTC. Encoded protein: CASSYTTNYGYTF.

The V and J genes are TRBV30 and TRBJ1-2, with TRBD1 matching over 7 bases. V gave up 1 base and J gave up 8 bases; unmatched junction bases: 7. The germline V gene has CDR1 GTSNPN and CDR2 SVGIG (reference sequence). The CDR3 is 13 amino acids. CDR3 in amino acids: CAWSADRRRGYTF. In DNA form, the CDR3 reads TGTGCCTGGAGTGCGGACAGGCGACGGGGCTACACCTTC. Together with reference TRBV30 and TRBJ1-2, the CDR3 gives the full variable domain: SQTIHQWPATLVQPVGSPLSLECTVEGTSNPNLYWYRQAAGRGLQLLFYSVGIGQISSEVPQNLSASRPQDRQFILSSKKLLLSDSGFYLCAWSADRRRGYTFGSGTRLTVV.

The chain is built from TRBV5-6 and TRBJ2-1; D possibly corresponds to TRBD1 (7 bases). Trimming cost V 4 bases and J 1 base, with 12 bases left between them. The CDR3 totals 15 residues. Germline V gene data show CDR1 as SGHDT and CDR2 as YYEEEE. Here the CDR3 reads CASSPQGRSYNEQFF. The CDR3, as DNA: TGTGCCAGCAGCCCACAGGGGAGGTCCTACAATGAGCAGTTCTTC.

V is TRBV9 and J is TRBJ2-7; 12 nucleotides agree with TRBD1. The CDR3 length is 16 residues. Germline V CDR1 and CDR2: SGDLS, YYNGEE. V was clipped by 3 bases and J by 1 base; unmatched bases: 5. CDR3 in DNA: TGTGCCAGCAGCGACCGGGACAGGGGGCCTTCCTACGAGCAGTACTTC. It specifies CASSDRDRGPSYEQYF. Variable domain in full (rest from reference TRBV9 and TRBJ2-7): DSGVTQTPKHLITATGQRVTLRCSPRSGDLSVYWYQQSLDQGLQFLIQYYNGEERAKGNILERFSAQQFPDLHSELNLSSLELGDSALYFCASSDRDRGPSYEQYFGPGTRLTVT.

The chain uses TRBV29-1 and TRBJ1-2; TRBD1 is a possible D gene (5 bases). The CDR3 length is 14 residues. Germline V gives CDR1 SQVTM, CDR2 ANQGSEA. Trimming took off 4 bases at V and 2 bases at J, with 14 bases between the two ends. The CDR3 spells CSVGGSGRNYGYTF. DNA for the CDR3: TGCAGCGTTGGGGGGAGCGGCAGAAACTATGGCTACACCTTC.

The genes are TRBV18 and TRBJ1-4; no reliable D call. Per the germline V gene, CDR1 is KGHSH and CDR2 is LQKENI. V lost 2 bases and J 8 bases, leaving 18 bases between the germline ends. CDR3 size: 16 residues. CDR3 sequence: CASSPNGPGMDEKLFF. In DNA, the CDR3 is TGTGCCAGCTCACCAAACGGCCCAGGCATGGACGAAAAACTGTTTTTT. The whole variable domain, filled in from reference TRBV18 and TRBJ1-4, reads NAGVMQNPRHLVRRRGQEARLRCSPMKGHSHVYWYRQLPEEGLKFMVYLQKENIIDESGMPKERFSAEFPKEGPSILRIQQVVRGDSAAYFCASSPNGPGMDEKLFFGSGTQLSVL.

V and J are TRBV28 and TRBJ1-4; possibly TRBD1 for D (5 bases). Between the trimmed V and J ends, which lost 3 bases and 13 bases, there was a span of 18 bases. Germline V CDR1 and CDR2: MDHEN, SYDVKM. The CDR3 is 14 residues long. CDR3 sequence (DNA): TGTGCCAGCAGTTTGGGGGGGGAACGCAAAGGACTGTTTTTT. Its protein product is CASSLGGERKGLFF.

J is TRBJ1-2 and V is TRBV7-3; D not resolved. The CDR3 consists of 15 residues. The germline V gene has CDR1 SGHTA and CDR2 FQGTGA. The germline V and J ends were trimmed by 4 bases and 5 bases, with 17 bases remaining between them. In DNA, the CDR3 is TGTGCCAGCAGCTCGGAGGGCGGCCAGCTTTATGGCTACACCTTC. This encodes CASSSEGGQLYGYTF.

The chain combines TRBV9 with TRBJ2-7, with D perhaps TRBD2 (5 bases). Germline-derived CDR1 and CDR2 are SGDLS and YYNGEE. CDR3 length: 13 residues. Trimming shortened V by 4 bases and J by 2 bases, and 10 bases separated the two germline ends. This CDR3 reads CASSSGITYEQYF. The CDR3, as DNA: TGTGCCAGCAGCTCCGGGATTACCTACGAGCAGTACTTC.

The chain combines TRBV5-1 with TRBJ1-5, with D uncertain. V lost 0 bases to trimming and J lost 7 bases, with 11 bases between them. The CDR3 runs to 14 residues. The germline V gene has CDR1 SGHRS and CDR2 YFSETQ. The CDR3 region is CASSLGPGDQPQHF. The CDR3 bases are TGCGCCAGCAGCTTGGGGCCGGGCGACCAGCCCCAGCATTTT.

The chain couples TRBV19 to TRBJ1-4; tentative D call: TRBD1 (5 bases). Germline V gene lookup returns CDR1 LNHDA and CDR2 SQIVND (reference sequence). V was shortened by 3 bases and J by 2 bases, with 16 bases between the two germline ends. The length of the CDR3 is 17 residues. CDR3 in amino acids: CASSIGGSSSTNEKLFF. Written as DNA, the CDR3 is TGTGCCAGTAGTATTGGGGGAAGTAGTTCTACTAATGAAAAACTGTTTTTT.